These 13 T cell receptor beta chains originate from one sample sequenced in a study of shared T cell receptors in the human thymus. Clones were sequenced by immunoSEQ multiplex PCR, and TCRdb holds only the in-frame ones, with some missing. The sample has just under 550,000 clones, approximately 78% seen once. Separately, the same data were catalogued under a study of human thymus T cells.

Sequencing was performed on thymocytes. The source of these receptors is a boy younger than two with a congenital heart defect.

The rearrangement uses TRBV29-1 and TRBJ2-1, with 7 bases lining up with TRBD1. The CDR3 has 12 amino acids. CDR1 is SQVTM and CDR2 is ANQGSEA in the germline V gene. V trimming: 6 bases; J trimming: 6 bases; junction bases outside the gene matches: 5. The CDR3: CSVNRGGNEQFF. Written as DNA, the CDR3 is TGCAGCGTCAACAGGGGCGGCAATGAGCAGTTCTTC.

This clone came up a few times. The DNA for the CDR3 is TGTGCCAGCCGGGACAGGGGATACAATGAGCAGTTCTTC. Translation: CASRDRGYNEQFF. The chain is built from TRBV6-5 and TRBJ2-1, with 10 bases fitting TRBD1. The junction had 2 bases not matched to a gene; V was cut back by 8 bases and J by 4 bases. The CDR3 length is 13 residues. The germline V gene has CDR1 MNHEY and CDR2 SVGAGI.

This chain uses TRBV7-2 with TRBJ2-1; 9 nucleotides agree with TRBD2. The CDR3 covers 18 residues. V lost 8 bases, J lost 0 bases, and 14 bases stayed unmatched. Germline CDR1 SGHTA, CDR2 FQGNSA. In nucleotides, the CDR3 is TGTGCCAGCCAATTAGCGGGAGAGGGGTTTCGCTCCTACAATGAGCAGTTCTTC. It is translated as CASQLAGEGFRSYNEQFF.

This chain connects TRBV30 to TRBJ2-1, with TRBD2 matching over 15 bases. This CDR3 is 16 amino acids long. Germline CDR1 GTSNPN, CDR2 SVGIG (reference sequence). J was trimmed by 6 bases and V by 4 bases; bases with no gene match: 7. The CDR3 nucleotides are TGTGCCTGGAAGGGACTAGCGGGAGGTGATGGCAATGAGCAGTTCTTC. Amino acid sequence: CAWKGLAGGDGNEQFF.

The chain has TRBV15 and TRBJ2-7; 10 nucleotides line up with TRBD2. J was trimmed by 3 bases and V by 0 bases; bases with no gene match: 8. The CDR3 covers 17 residues. Per the germline V gene, CDR1 is LNHNV and CDR2 is YYDKDF (reference sequence). CDR3 sequence (DNA): TGTGCCACCAGCAGAGAAACTAGGAGCGGGAGGGTCTACGAGCAGTACTTC. Protein: CATSRETRSGRVYEQYF.

The chain joins TRBV28 to TRBJ1-5, with D perhaps matching TRBD1 (6 bases). V shed 5 bases and J shed 2 bases, with 10 bases lying between them. The CDR3 is 14 residues long. Germline V CDR1 and CDR2: MDHEN, SYDVKM. The CDR3 loop reads CASSHRVCNQPQHF. The CDR3 coding sequence is TGTGCCAGCAGTCACAGGGTTTGCAATCAGCCCCAGCATTTT.

V is TRBV4-3 and J is TRBJ2-3; TRBD2 aligns across 10 bases. The ends lost 3 bases at V and 3 bases at J; junction bases unmatched: 3. The CDR3 extends over 15 amino acids. Germline assignment: CDR1 LGHNA and CDR2 YSLEER. The chain's CDR3 is CASSQSGRETDTQYF. As DNA, the CDR3 is TGCGCCAGCAGCCAGAGCGGGAGGGAAACAGATACGCAGTATTTT.

V and J are TRBV11-2 and TRBJ2-2; 10 nucleotides match TRBD2. J gave up 7 bases and V 5 bases, and 13 bases lay outside the gene matches. Germline V gene sequence: CDR1 SGHAT, CDR2 FQNNGV. The CDR3 loop spans 17 amino acids. Here the CDR3 reads CASSRALAGADGGELFF. CDR3 DNA sequence: TGTGCCAGCAGCCGAGCTCTAGCGGGAGCTGATGGCGGGGAGCTGTTTTTT.

This clone was recorded only once. The genes are TRBV4-2 and TRBJ2-2, with D possibly TRBD2 on 6 matching bases. The length of the CDR3 is 16 residues. Germline V CDR1 and CDR2: LGHNA, YNFKEQ. Trimming took 5 bases from V and 2 from J, leaving 15 bases between them. The CDR3 DNA reads as TGTGCCAGCAGCTTTTGGAGGGACCACAACACCGGGGAGCTGTTTTTT. The encoded protein is CASSFWRDHNTGELFF.

This clone showed up just a few times. The V and J genes are TRBV6-1 and TRBJ2-7; D is perhaps TRBD2 (5 bases). Between the trimmed V and J ends, which lost 3 bases and 5 bases, there was a span of 14 bases. Germline V gene data show CDR1 as MNHNS and CDR2 as SASEGT. The CDR3 extends over 14 amino acids. DNA for the CDR3: TGTGCCAGCAGTGAGGGCCGGGATCCTAACGAGCAGTACTTC. This encodes CASSEGRDPNEQYF.

Only one count was recorded for this clone. The V and J genes are TRBV7-3 and TRBJ2-7, with 9 bases that match TRBD1. V was clipped by 5 bases and J by 3 bases; unmatched bases: 8. This CDR3 is 15 amino acids long. Germline loops: CDR1 SGHTA, CDR2 FQGTGA. The CDR3: CASSLGPGQGYEQYF. Here the CDR3 DNA reads TGTGCCAGCAGCCTCGGACCGGGACAGGGCTACGAGCAGTACTTC.

V usage is TRBV11-3 and J usage is TRBJ2-3; D perhaps matches TRBD2 (6 bases). The CDR3 loop spans 17 amino acids. Trimming cost V 1 base and J 2 bases, with 16 bases left between them. Germline loops: CDR1 SGHNT, CDR2 YENEEA. CDR3 in DNA: TGTGCCAGCAGCTTAGGCGCTAGCGCCTCGTACACAGATACGCAGTATTTT. Protein: CASSLGASASYTDTQYF.

This clone was recorded only once. The chain carries TRBV10-3 and TRBJ2-4; 12 bases fit TRBD2. Germline values: CDR1 ENHRY, CDR2 SYGVKD. The ends lost 3 bases at V and 2 bases at J; junction bases unmatched: 5. The CDR3 totals 17 residues. CDR3 bases: TGTGCCATCAGTGATTGGACTAGCGGGGACTCCAAAAACATTCAGTACTTC. This gives the protein CAISDWTSGDSKNIQYF.